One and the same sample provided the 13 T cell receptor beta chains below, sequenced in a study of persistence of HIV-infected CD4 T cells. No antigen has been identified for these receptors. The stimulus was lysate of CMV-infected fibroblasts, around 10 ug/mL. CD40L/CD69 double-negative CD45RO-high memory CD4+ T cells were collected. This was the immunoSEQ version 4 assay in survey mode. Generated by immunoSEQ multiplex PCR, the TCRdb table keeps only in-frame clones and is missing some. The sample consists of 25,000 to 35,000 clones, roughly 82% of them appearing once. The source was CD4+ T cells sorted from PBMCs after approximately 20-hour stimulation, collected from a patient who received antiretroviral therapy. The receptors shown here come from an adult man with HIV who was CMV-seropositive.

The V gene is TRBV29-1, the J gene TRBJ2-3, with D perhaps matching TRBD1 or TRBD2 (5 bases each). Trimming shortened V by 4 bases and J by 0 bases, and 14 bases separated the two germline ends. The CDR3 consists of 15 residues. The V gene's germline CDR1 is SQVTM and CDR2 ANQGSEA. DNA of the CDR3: TGCAGCGTTGCGAGGGCCGGGGCTAGCACAGATACGCAGTATTTT. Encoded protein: CSVARAGASTDTQYF.

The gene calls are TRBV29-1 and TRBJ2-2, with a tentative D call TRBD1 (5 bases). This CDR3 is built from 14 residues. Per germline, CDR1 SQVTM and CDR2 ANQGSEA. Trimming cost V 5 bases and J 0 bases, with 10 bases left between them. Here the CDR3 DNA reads TGCAGCGTTCAGACAGCGACGAACACCGGGGAGCTGTTTTTT. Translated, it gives CSVQTATNTGELFF.

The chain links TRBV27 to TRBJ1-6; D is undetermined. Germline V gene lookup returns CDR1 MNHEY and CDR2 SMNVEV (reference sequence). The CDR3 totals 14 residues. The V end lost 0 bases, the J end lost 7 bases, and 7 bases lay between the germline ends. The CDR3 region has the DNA TGTGCCAGCAGTTTATCCCACGGAAATTCACCCCTCCACTTT. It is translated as CASSLSHGNSPLHF.

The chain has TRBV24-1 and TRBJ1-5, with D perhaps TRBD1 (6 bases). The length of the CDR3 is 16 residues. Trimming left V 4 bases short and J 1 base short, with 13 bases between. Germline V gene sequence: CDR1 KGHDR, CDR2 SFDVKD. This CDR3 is CATSDRGHGSNQPQHF. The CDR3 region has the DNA TGTGCCACCAGTGACCGGGGGCATGGGAGCAATCAGCCCCAGCATTTT.

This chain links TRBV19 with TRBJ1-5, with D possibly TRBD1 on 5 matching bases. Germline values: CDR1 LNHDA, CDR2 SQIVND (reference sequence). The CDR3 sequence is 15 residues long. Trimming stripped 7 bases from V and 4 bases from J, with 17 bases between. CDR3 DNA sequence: TGTGCCAGTAAAGTTCCGGGACGGACTAATCAGCCCCAGCATTTT. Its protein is CASKVPGRTNQPQHF.

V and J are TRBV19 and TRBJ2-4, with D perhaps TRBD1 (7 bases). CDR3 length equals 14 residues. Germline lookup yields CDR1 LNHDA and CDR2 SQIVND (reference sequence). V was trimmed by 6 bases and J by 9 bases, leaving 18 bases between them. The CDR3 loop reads CASSRDSGGSIQYF. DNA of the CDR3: TGTGCCAGTAGCAGGGACAGTGGAGGGAGCATTCAGTACTTC. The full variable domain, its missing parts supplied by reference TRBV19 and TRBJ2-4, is DGGITQSPKYLFRKEGQNVTLSCEQNLNHDAMYWYRQDPGQGLRLIYYSQIVNDFQKGDIAEGYSVSREKKESFPLTVTSAQKNPTAFYLCASSRDSGGSIQYFGAGTRLSVL.

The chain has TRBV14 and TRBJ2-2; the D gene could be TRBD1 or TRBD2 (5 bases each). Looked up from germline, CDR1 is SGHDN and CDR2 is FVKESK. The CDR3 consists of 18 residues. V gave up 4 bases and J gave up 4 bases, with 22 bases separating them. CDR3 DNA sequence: TGTGCCAGCAGCCCCCTCGGGATGAGGGGAAGTGGCACCGGGGAGCTGTTTTTT. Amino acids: CASSPLGMRGSGTGELFF.

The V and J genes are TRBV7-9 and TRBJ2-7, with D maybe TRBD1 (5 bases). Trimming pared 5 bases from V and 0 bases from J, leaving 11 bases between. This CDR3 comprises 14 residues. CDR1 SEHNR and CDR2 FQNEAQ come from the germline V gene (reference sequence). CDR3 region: CASSQGASSYEQYF. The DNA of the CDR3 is TGTGCCAGCAGCCAAGGGGCCTCCTCCTACGAGCAGTACTTC.

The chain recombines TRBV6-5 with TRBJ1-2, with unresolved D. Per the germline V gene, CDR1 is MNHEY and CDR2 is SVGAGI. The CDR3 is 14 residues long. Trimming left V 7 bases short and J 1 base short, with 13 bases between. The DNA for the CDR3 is TGTGCCAGCAATCCCGGCGGGGTTAACTATGGCTACACCTTC. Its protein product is CASNPGGVNYGYTF.

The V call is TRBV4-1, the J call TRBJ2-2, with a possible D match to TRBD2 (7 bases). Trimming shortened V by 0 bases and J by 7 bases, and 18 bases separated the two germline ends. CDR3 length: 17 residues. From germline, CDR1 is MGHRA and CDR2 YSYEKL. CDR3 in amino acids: CASSQDGGARALGELFF. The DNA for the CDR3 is TGCGCCAGCAGCCAAGATGGGGGGGCTAGGGCGCTCGGGGAGCTGTTTTTT.

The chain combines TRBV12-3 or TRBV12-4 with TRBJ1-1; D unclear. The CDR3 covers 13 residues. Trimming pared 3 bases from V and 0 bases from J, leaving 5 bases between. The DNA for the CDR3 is TGTGCCAGCAGTTTTTCGATGAACACTGAAGCTTTCTTT. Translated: CASSFSMNTEAFF.

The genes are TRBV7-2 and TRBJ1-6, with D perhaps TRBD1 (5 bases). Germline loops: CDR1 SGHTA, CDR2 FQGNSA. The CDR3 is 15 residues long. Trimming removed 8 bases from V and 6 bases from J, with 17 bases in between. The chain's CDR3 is CASRGPGRGNSPLHF. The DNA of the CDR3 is TGTGCCAGCCGAGGCCCAGGGAGGGGTAATTCACCCCTCCACTTT.

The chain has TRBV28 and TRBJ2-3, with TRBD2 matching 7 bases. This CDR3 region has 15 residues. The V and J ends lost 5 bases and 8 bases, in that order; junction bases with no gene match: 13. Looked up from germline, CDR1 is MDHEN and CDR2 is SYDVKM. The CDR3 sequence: CASSGRLGLYGTQYF. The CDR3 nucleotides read TGTGCCAGCAGTGGCCGCCTGGGACTATACGGTACGCAGTATTTT.